This TCR beta chain was sequenced in a study of T-cell reconstitution after alpha-beta-depleted transplantation in children. This clonotype appeared a few times. Molecular barcoding with unique molecular identifiers was used for the TCRbeta library. In TCRdb, the PCR reads were re-called with MiXCR into one record per CDR3 protein. The sample has hundreds of thousands of distinct CDR3 sequences; around 20% are singletons. CDR3 length: 15 residues. CDR1 and CDR2 from the germline V gene are SGHRS and YFSETQ. V lost 2 bases and J lost 0, with 12 bases in between. This clonotype was sampled from a human donor who donated a stem cell graft to a child with acute lymphoblastic leukemia. The input for sequencing was PBMCs from the stem cell graft donor, taken from the stem cell graft. The chain uses TRBV5-1 and TRBJ2-7; D gene uncertain. The CDR3 here is CASSLTGVASYEQYF. In DNA, the CDR3 is TGCGCCAGCAGCTTAACCGGTGTCGCCTCCTACGAGCAGTACTTC.